Detailed here is one T cell receptor (beta chain). Its antigen is still unknown. No base quality values were provided; no much bigger clone lies one nucleotide off. V lost 10 bases and J lost 0 bases; the stretch between them is 14 bases long. The CDR3, from cysteine to phenylalanine, totals 14 residues. CDR3 DNA only is kept here, 42 bases in frame from base 1. The germline V gene specifies MNHGY as CDR1 and SAAAGT as CDR2. The library relied on the immunoSEQ multiplex PCR assay. Rearranged TCR beta chain sequences were amplified using the hsTCRB Kit according to the manufacturer's protocol. TCRB libraries were sequenced on an Illumina MiSeq. Turning to the authors' computational methods: Demultiplexing, trimming and gene mapping were performed with the kit vendor's proprietary platform. TCRdb took this table from immuneACCESS and kept in-frame rearrangements with V and J called. Such tables lack part of the clones; where checked against another copy, unresolved V genes explain under half of the gap, and the rest is unexplained. V and J calls and clone size are those listed in that table; D and trimming were worked out from the DNA. This sample has 60,000 to 85,000 clones in its table, and around 85% of those were observed once. The top ten constitute approximately 0.8% of the sample.

This sample was taken from a study of a mutant IDH1 vaccine in newly diagnosed glioma (dated by TCRdb to the early 2020s). Study-wide context: Patients received eight vaccinations in weeks 1, 3, 5, 7, 11, 15, 19 and 23, corresponding to visits V03 through V10. Peripheral blood was collected at six visits: V03 (baseline), V05, V07, V10, V12 and V13. The 30 to 40 treated patients were roughly 62% male and roughly 38% female, with a mean age of around 40 years. In the chemotherapy-containing groups, vaccination started alongside temozolomide cycles, whereas in patients who had radiotherapy alone it started 4-6 weeks after radiotherapy. Before enrollment, most patients had been given radiochemotherapy with temozolomide as standard therapy, while the rest had received either radiotherapy alone or temozolomide alone. Longitudinal TCRB deep sequencing was performed for roughly 24 treated patients wherever samples were available for exploratory analyses.

What this sample's time point label stands for: week 23, last vaccination. Each vaccine dose, consisting of 300 ug of a 20-mer mutant IDH1 peptide in Montanide, was administered subcutaneously with topical imiquimod. Donors had newly diagnosed WHO grade 3 or 4 IDH1-mutant astrocytomas with loss of nuclear ATRX. The samples were drawn from NOA16, a multicentre, single-arm, open-label phase I trial in Germany that tested a mutant IDH1 peptide vaccine in humans for the first time. Genomic DNA for TCRB sequencing was isolated from EDTA blood with the DNeasy Blood and Tissue Kit. The paper's findings and limits, for the study overall: Availability determined which PBMC samples were chosen for TCRB deep sequencing. No apparent relationship was observed between pseudoprogression and alterations in the top peripheral T cell clonotypes detected by TCRB sequencing. Immune responses induced by the vaccine were seen in approximately 92% of patients across multiple MHC alleles. According to the authors, sample limitations meant that analyses of patient blood samples could not be reproduced.

This sample comprised PBMCs, obtained from a glioma patient whose treatment included an IDH1 peptide vaccine. The sequence links TRBV6-8 to TRBJ2-3, and possibly TRBD2, on 6 matching bases. The receptor comes from a woman aged 45-65 years with glioma. The CDR3 amino acid sequence is: CAILIADSTDTQYF. The nucleotides are TGTGCCATCCTAATAGCGGATAGCACAGATACGCAGTATTTT.